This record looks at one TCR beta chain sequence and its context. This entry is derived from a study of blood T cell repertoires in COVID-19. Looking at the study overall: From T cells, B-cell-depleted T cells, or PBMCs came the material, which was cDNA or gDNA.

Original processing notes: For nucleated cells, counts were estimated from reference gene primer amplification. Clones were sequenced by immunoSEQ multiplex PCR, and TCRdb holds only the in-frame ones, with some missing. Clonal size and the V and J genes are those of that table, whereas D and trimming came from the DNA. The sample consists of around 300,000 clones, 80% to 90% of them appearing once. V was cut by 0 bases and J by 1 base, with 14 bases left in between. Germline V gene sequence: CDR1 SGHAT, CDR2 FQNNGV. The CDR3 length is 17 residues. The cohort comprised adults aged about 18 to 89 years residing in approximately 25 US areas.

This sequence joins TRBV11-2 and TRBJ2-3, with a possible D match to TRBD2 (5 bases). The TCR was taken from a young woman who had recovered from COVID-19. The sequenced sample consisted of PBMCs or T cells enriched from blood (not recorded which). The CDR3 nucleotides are TGTGCCAGCAGCTTAGAAGGACGAGGGCCCCGCACAGATACGCAGTATTTT. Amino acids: CASSLEGRGPRTDTQYF.